The 9 T cell receptor beta chains in this list originate from one sample, sequenced in a study of blood T cell repertoires in COVID-19. The data were produced by immunoSEQ multiplex PCR, yet TCRdb's version contains in-frame clones alone and is incomplete. This sample has around 280,000 clones, with about nine tenths found just once. Sequenced: peripheral blood. The origin of the receptors is a woman between 45 and 65 years old who had recovered from COVID-19.

V and J are TRBV27 and TRBJ1-5, with 9 bases matching TRBD1. Germline values: CDR1 MNHEY, CDR2 SMNVEV (reference sequence). With 4 bases clipped from V and 3 bases from J, the junction kept 7 bases outside the gene matches. The length of the CDR3 is 16 residues. The CDR3 here is CASSSSGTGHNQPQHF. CDR3 bases: TGTGCCAGCAGTTCCTCCGGGACAGGGCACAATCAGCCCCAGCATTTT.

This sequence joins TRBV28 and TRBJ2-1, with D possibly matching TRBD1 (6 bases). Germline assignment: CDR1 MDHEN and CDR2 SYDVKM. Trimming stripped 10 bases from V and 2 bases from J, with 18 bases between. The CDR3 extends over 15 amino acids. The chain's CDR3 is CAIQGGPGAYNEQFF. In nucleotides, the CDR3 is TGTGCCATTCAAGGGGGTCCAGGGGCCTACAATGAGCAGTTCTTC.

This rearrangement joins TRBV5-1 to TRBJ2-7; D possibly corresponds to TRBD2 (6 bases). V lost 2 bases to trimming and J lost 3 bases, with 12 bases between them. This CDR3 has 14 residues. Germline CDR1 reads SGHRS; CDR2 reads YFSETQ. DNA for the CDR3: TGCGCCAGCAGCTTCGAAGGGACTTTCTACGAGCAGTACTTC. It codes for CASSFEGTFYEQYF.

The chain links TRBV11-1 to TRBJ2-1; 9 nucleotides line up with TRBD1. Germline CDR1 and CDR2: SGHAT and FQDESV (reference sequence). With 1 base clipped from V and 9 bases from J, the junction kept 7 bases outside the gene matches. The CDR3 sequence is 15 residues long. As DNA, the CDR3 is TGTGCCAGCAGCTTAGTGGGACAGGGTGCGGGTGAGCAGTTCTTC. Translating it yields CASSLVGQGAGEQFF.

The genes are TRBV6-2 or TRBV6-3 and TRBJ2-2; possibly TRBD1 for D (5 bases). V was cut by 0 bases and J by 5 bases, with 7 bases left in between. This CDR3 is built from 14 residues. The germline CDR1 and CDR2 sequences are MNHEY and SVGEGT. The CDR3 DNA follows: TGTGCCAGCAGTTACTCGGGGCGGACCGGGGAGCTGTTTTTT. This encodes CASSYSGRTGELFF.

V is TRBV7-2 and J is TRBJ1-1, with a tentative D call TRBD1 (6 bases). Per germline, CDR1 SGHTA and CDR2 FQGNSA. Trimming left V 5 bases short and J 4 bases short, with 17 bases between. The CDR3 extends over 15 amino acids. The CDR3, as DNA: TGTGCCAGCAGCCCAGGCGGGGGCACGGGCACTGAAGCTTTCTTT. Translated, it gives CASSPGGGTGTEAFF.

The chain uses TRBV19 and TRBJ1-2; D is ambiguous. The CDR3 spans 14 residues. Germline values: CDR1 LNHDA, CDR2 SQIVND (reference sequence). V was shortened by 4 bases and J by 0 bases, with 9 bases between the two germline ends. The CDR3 DNA follows: TGTGCCAGTAGTAGAGGGCCAACTAACTATGGCTACACCTTC. Translating gives CASSRGPTNYGYTF.

The chain joins TRBV7-6 to TRBJ2-2, with 8 nucleotides matching TRBD1. This CDR3 contains 15 residues. Unmatched junction bases numbered 2, after V lost 4 bases and J lost 1 base. The germline gives CDR1 SGHVS, CDR2 FNYEAQ. CDR3 sequence reads: CASSSGTGNTGELFF. CDR3 coding DNA: TGTGCCAGCAGCTCCGGGACAGGGAACACCGGGGAGCTGTTTTTT. The full variable domain, completed using reference TRBV7-6 and TRBJ2-2, is GAGVSQSPRYKVTKRGQDVALRCDPISGHVSLYWYRQALGQGPEFLTYFNYEAQQDKSGLPNDRFSAERPEGSISTLTIQRTEQRDSAMYRCASSSGTGNTGELFFGEGSRLTVL.

This chain joins TRBV2 and TRBJ2-5; 8 bases match TRBD1. V trimming: 6 bases; J trimming: 2 bases; junction bases outside the gene matches: 2. The V gene's germline CDR1 is SNHLY and CDR2 FYNNEI. The CDR3 consists of 13 residues. The CDR3 bases are TGTGCCAGCAGAGGGACAGGTCAAGAGACCCAGTACTTC. Amino acids: CASRGTGQETQYF.